Below, 20 T cell receptor beta chains from the same sample are listed, as sequenced in a study of blood T cell repertoires in COVID-19. Profiled with immunoSEQ multiplex PCR; TCRdb holds only in-frame clones, not every one. The data hold roughly 310,000 clones, with approximately 90% observed a single time. Sequencing used peripheral blood. Receptor source: a woman between 50 and 59 years old with active or convalescent COVID-19.

To note about this clone: Other DNA sequences from this sample encode an identical CDR3 as well. This chain uses TRBV18 with TRBJ1-1; D uncertain. CDR1 KGHSH and CDR2 LQKENI come from the germline V gene. With 3 bases removed from V and 1 base from J, the gap between germline ends came to 6 bases. This CDR3 is 13 amino acids long. CDR3 nucleotides: TGTGCCAGCTCACCGGGCAGGAACACTGAAGCTTTCTTT. Protein sequence: CASSPGRNTEAFF.

V gene TRBV28 combines with J gene TRBJ1-2; tentative D call: TRBD1 (6 bases). Germline V lookup: CDR1 MDHEN, CDR2 SYDVKM. V lost 4 bases to trimming and J lost 3 bases, with 12 bases between them. There are 14 residues in the CDR3. CDR3 sequence reads: CASSSRQAHYGYTF. CDR3 coding DNA: TGTGCCAGCAGTTCCCGACAGGCCCACTATGGCTACACCTTC.

The chain combines TRBV28 with TRBJ1-4, with 12 bases lining up with TRBD1. V gave up 2 bases and J gave up 7 bases; unmatched junction bases: 8. The germline CDR1 and CDR2 sequences are MDHEN and SYDVKM. This CDR3 region has 17 residues. The CDR3 DNA follows: TGTGCCAGCAGTTTACCCGGGACAGGGGGCGCGGGTGAAAAACTGTTTTTT. It codes for CASSLPGTGGAGEKLFF.

The chain is built from TRBV4-3 and TRBJ1-3, with D maybe TRBD1 (6 bases). The germline gives CDR1 LGHNA, CDR2 YSLEER. V was shortened by 1 base and J by 3 bases, with 16 bases between the two germline ends. CDR3 size: 17 residues. The CDR3 sequence: CASSQAPPGDGGNTIYF. The CDR3 region has the DNA TGCGCCAGCAGCCAAGCTCCCCCAGGGGATGGTGGAAACACCATATATTTT.

The gene calls are TRBV27 and TRBJ2-5, with D possibly being TRBD1 (6 bases). There are 15 residues in the CDR3. The ends were cut back, 5 bases at V and 4 bases at J, with 17 bases in the middle. From germline, CDR1 is MNHEY and CDR2 SMNVEV (reference sequence). Here the CDR3 reads CASSRMDSVSETQYF. The CDR3 coding sequence is TGTGCCAGCAGTAGGATGGACAGCGTCTCAGAGACCCAGTACTTC.

The chain combines TRBV29-1 with TRBJ2-7; TRBD2 is a possible D gene (5 bases). The CDR3 totals 12 residues. Germline assignment: CDR1 SQVTM and CDR2 ANQGSEA. The V end was cut by 1 base, the J end by 6 bases, with 10 bases between. CDR3 loop: CSVEVRGGEQYF. The CDR3 region has the DNA TGCAGCGTTGAAGTTCGGGGTGGCGAGCAGTACTTC.

The chain has TRBV4-3 and TRBJ1-4; no clear D gene. The V gene lost 5 bases and the J gene lost 6 bases, with 13 bases spanning the gap. The CDR3 contains 14 residues. Germline CDR1 reads LGHNA; CDR2 reads YSLEER. DNA for the CDR3: TGCGCCAGCAGCAACGTGAGCCCTCATGAAAAACTGTTTTTT. The encoded protein is CASSNVSPHEKLFF.

The rearrangement uses TRBV24-1 and TRBJ2-1; unclear D gene. Germline V CDR1 and CDR2: KGHDR, SFDVKD. V was cut by 8 bases and J by 10 bases, with 14 bases left in between. The CDR3 covers 12 residues. As DNA, the CDR3 is TGTGCCACCACCGACTCCTTTGGGGAGCAGTTCTTC. This gives the protein CATTDSFGEQFF.

The chain links TRBV19 to TRBJ1-1; 8 bases match TRBD1. There are 15 residues in the CDR3. Per the germline V gene, CDR1 is LNHDA and CDR2 is SQIVND (reference sequence). The V and J ends lost 7 bases and 4 bases, in that order; junction bases with no gene match: 11. The CDR3 sequence: CASKDRERVGTEAFF. The CDR3 region has the DNA TGTGCCAGTAAGGACAGGGAGCGGGTAGGCACTGAAGCTTTCTTT. Full variable domain (missing parts from reference TRBV19 and TRBJ1-1): DGGITQSPKYLFRKEGQNVTLSCEQNLNHDAMYWYRQDPGQGLRLIYYSQIVNDFQKGDIAEGYSVSREKKESFPLTVTSAQKNPTAFYLCASKDRERVGTEAFFGQGTRLTVV.

V is TRBV2 and J is TRBJ1-2, with TRBD1 matching over 11 bases. The V segment lost 10 bases and the J segment 7 bases; nucleotides outside the gene matches: 20. The CDR3 has 17 residues. Germline loops: CDR1 SNHLY, CDR2 FYNNEI. DNA of the CDR3: TGTGCCAAAACCCCCGGACAGGGGGCGCGAAGGTTCTTTGGCTACACCTTC. Translated: CAKTPGQGARRFFGYTF.

The chain joins TRBV19 to TRBJ1-6, with D perhaps matching TRBD1 (5 bases). V dropped 3 bases and J dropped 5 bases, with 11 bases sitting between them. The CDR3 extends over 15 amino acids. CDR1 LNHDA and CDR2 SQIVND come from the germline V gene (reference sequence). DNA of the CDR3: TGTGCCAGTAGTATCGACAGCGAGGATAATTCACCCCTCCACTTT. Translating it yields CASSIDSEDNSPLHF.

This clone appeared a few times. The chain recombines TRBV4-1 with TRBJ1-5; D might be TRBD1 (6 bases). From germline, CDR1 is MGHRA and CDR2 YSYEKL. The CDR3 extends over 15 amino acids. V was pared by 0 bases and J by 6 bases, with 12 bases between. In nucleotides, the CDR3 is TGCGCCAGCAGCCAAGATAAGGGGGTAAGTCAGCCCCAGCATTTT. It translates to CASSQDKGVSQPQHF.

CDR3 residues: CASSYTGSDTIYF. CDR3 DNA sequence: TGTGCCAGCAGCTACACAGGGTCGGACACCATATATTTT. The chain recombines TRBV7-3 with TRBJ1-3, with D maybe TRBD1 (6 bases). The CDR3 runs 13 residues. The V and J ends lost 4 bases and 8 bases respectively, with 12 bases between them. The germline CDR1 and CDR2 sequences are SGHTA and FQGTGA.

The gene calls are TRBV4-2 and TRBJ1-2; D remains ambiguous. The CDR3 loop spans 17 amino acids. Trimming took off 0 bases at V and 3 bases at J, with 17 bases between the two ends. Germline CDR1 LGHNA, CDR2 YNFKEQ. CDR3 DNA sequence: TGTGCCAGCAGCCAAGAACGGCGTGGAGGGCGTGACTATGGCTACACCTTC. Protein product: CASSQERRGGRDYGYTF.

This clone was detected only once. The rearrangement links TRBV3-1 (or the pseudogene TRBV3-2) to TRBJ2-3, with 9 bases lining up with TRBD2. The CDR3 totals 17 residues. V dropped 5 bases and J dropped 6; count of bases not matched to a gene: 15. Germline V gives CDR1 LGHDT, CDR2 YNNKEL (reference sequence). The CDR3 region is CASSARPVLAGKDTQYF. In DNA, the CDR3 is TGTGCCAGCAGCGCCAGGCCGGTCCTAGCGGGGAAGGATACGCAGTATTTT.

The chain uses TRBV24-1 and TRBJ1-2, with 10 nucleotides matching TRBD1. This CDR3 has 15 amino acids. V gave up 5 bases and J gave up 4 bases; unmatched junction bases: 6. From germline, CDR1 is KGHDR and CDR2 SFDVKD. The CDR3 nucleotides read TGTGCCACCAGTGGTCCGGGACAGGGGTTCTATGGCTACACCTTC. Protein: CATSGPGQGFYGYTF.

This chain links TRBV2 with TRBJ1-1; no definite D call. The V end was cut by 8 bases, the J end by 2 bases, with 15 bases between. Germline CDR1 SNHLY, CDR2 FYNNEI. This CDR3 has 14 residues. CDR3 sequence reads: CASQMRPFNTEAFF. CDR3 sequence (DNA): TGTGCCAGCCAGATGAGGCCCTTCAACACTGAAGCTTTCTTT.

The gene calls are TRBV29-1 and TRBJ2-7, with D possibly matching TRBD1 (6 bases). The CDR3 is 14 residues long. V lost 1 base and J lost 5, with 15 bases in between. CDR1 is SQVTM and CDR2 is ANQGSEA in the germline V gene. The CDR3 loop is CSVEVGQGTHEQYF. CDR3 DNA: TGCAGCGTTGAAGTGGGGCAGGGGACCCACGAGCAGTACTTC.

The rearrangement links TRBV5-4 to TRBJ2-7; TRBD2 agrees at 9 bases. J gave up 5 bases and V 5 bases, and 5 bases lay outside the gene matches. The CDR3 has 13 residues. The germline V gene has CDR1 SGHNT and CDR2 YYREEE (reference sequence). The DNA of the CDR3 is TGTGCCAGCAGTTACGGGACTAGCAACGAGCAGTACTTC. Protein sequence: CASSYGTSNEQYF.

The chain has TRBV28 and TRBJ2-1, with no clear D. Germline loops: CDR1 MDHEN, CDR2 SYDVKM. Between the trimmed V and J ends, which lost 3 bases and 8 bases, there was a span of 14 bases. This CDR3 contains 14 residues. The CDR3 reads CASSFSGLRDEQFF. The CDR3 bases are TGTGCCAGCAGTTTTTCTGGCCTCCGGGATGAGCAGTTCTTC.